This TCR beta chain is from a study of blood T cell repertoires in COVID-19. Study context: Samples came from the United States, Italy and Spain, spanning acute and convalescent COVID-19.

Data came from immunoSEQ multiplex PCR; TCRdb stores just in-frame clones and leaves some out. The sample carries about 110,000 clones, 85% to 90% recorded once. The origin of this receptor is a man aged 50 or older with acute or convalescent COVID-19. Sequencing was done on a sample of peripheral blood.

The CDR3 loop reads CASSHRDRDSSGANVLTF. The CDR3 DNA follows: TGTGCCAGCAGCCACCGGGACAGGGATTCGTCTGGGGCCAACGTCCTGACTTTC. The gene calls are TRBV7-6 and TRBJ2-6, with 9 bases matching TRBD1. Germline V lookup: CDR1 SGHVS, CDR2 FNYEAQ. The CDR3 extends over 18 amino acids. The junction had 9 bases not matched to a gene; V was cut back by 5 bases and J by 1 base.